This entry lists 24 T cell receptor beta chains sequenced from one sample in a study of human T cells and chemical hapten exposure. TCRdb used MiXCR to reprocess the RACE reads, holding one entry per CDR3 protein. Found here are 95,000 to 150,000 distinct CDR3 sequences, roughly 12% of them singletons; the top ten hold around 2.5%. The time point was: patch test 3, about 24 weeks after DPC sensitization. This sample's treatment: therapeutic diphenylcyclopropenone sensitization with weekly scalp DPC. The specimen was whole blood, collected in connection with sensitization to the hapten diphenylcyclopropenone (DPC). The receptors originated from a woman aged 45-65 years with alopecia areata. Some clones in this sample may be carry-over from other donors' samples.

The chain joins TRBV20-1 to TRBJ1-5; TRBD1 agrees at 10 bases. Looked up from germline, CDR1 is DFQATT and CDR2 is SNEGSKA (reference sequence). The CDR3 covers 17 residues. V was pared by 3 bases and J by 6 bases, with 14 bases of the junction left unmatched. The CDR3, as DNA: TGCAGTGCTAGGGATGGGGACAGGGGAGGTTTGCTTCAGCCCCAGCATTTT. As protein: CSARDGDRGGLLQPQHF.

In this sample, this clonotype turned up a few times. J is TRBJ2-3 and V is TRBV6-2 or TRBV6-3; D gene ambiguous. The CDR3 spans 16 residues. Trimming left V 2 bases short and J 4 bases short, with 16 bases between. Germline loops: CDR1 MNHEY, CDR2 SVGEGT. CDR3 loop: CASSYLSNEWADTQYF. CDR3 DNA sequence: TGTGCCAGCAGTTACCTGTCAAACGAGTGGGCAGATACGCAGTATTTT.

The J gene is TRBJ2-3, the V gene TRBV4-2; D may be TRBD2 (6 bases). The germline V and J ends were trimmed by 1 base and 3 bases, with 14 bases remaining between them. Per the germline V gene, CDR1 is LGHNA and CDR2 is YNFKEQ. The CDR3 is 16 residues long. The CDR3 bases are TGTGCCAGCAGCCAAGTCGGGAGCCCGGAGACAGATACGCAGTATTTT. Amino acid sequence: CASSQVGSPETDTQYF.

CDR3 coding DNA: TGTGCCAGCAGTTCCGACTGGTCCTACGAGCAGTACTTC. Translating it yields CASSSDWSYEQYF. The chain has TRBV6-5 and TRBJ2-7; no clear D gene. The V and J ends lost 4 bases and 1 base respectively, with 8 bases between them. CDR3 length equals 13 residues. CDR1 is MNHEY and CDR2 is SVGAGI in the germline V gene.

This clonotype was picked up many times. The rearrangement uses TRBV12-3 or TRBV12-4 and TRBJ2-7; 9 bases fit TRBD1. V lost 6 bases and J lost 7; bases outside the gene matches: 13. The CDR3 is 15 amino acids. CDR3 sequence (DNA): TGTGCCAGCAGATCCTTGACAGGGGGGACGGGGGAGCAGTACTTC. This translates into CASRSLTGGTGEQYF.

This clonotype occurred many times. The genes are TRBV29-1 and TRBJ2-1; no firm D call. CDR1 and CDR2 from the germline V gene are SQVTM and ANQGSEA. V lost 3 bases and J lost 0, with 3 bases in between. CDR3 length: 12 amino acids. The CDR3: CSVERSYNEQFF. The CDR3 nucleotides read TGCAGCGTTGAGCGCTCCTACAATGAGCAGTTCTTC.

The V gene is TRBV12-3 or TRBV12-4, the J gene TRBJ1-4; tentative D call: TRBD1 (5 bases). The CDR3 loop spans 15 amino acids. The ends were cut back, 6 bases at V and 1 base at J, with 12 bases in the middle. CDR3 in DNA: TGTGCCAGCAGCTCTGCGGGGGAAACTAATGAAAAACTGTTTTTT. As protein: CASSSAGETNEKLFF.

The genes are TRBV7-8 and TRBJ1-1; D uncertain. V lost 5 bases to trimming and J lost 4 bases, with 17 bases between them. The length of the CDR3 is 15 residues. CDR1 and CDR2 from the germline V gene are SGHVS and FQNEAQ. CDR3 nucleotide sequence: TGTGCCAGCAGCCACACCTCCGACGGCCCCACTGAAGCTTTCTTT. Its translation: CASSHTSDGPTEAFF. The full variable domain, in which reference TRBV7-8 and TRBJ1-1 provide the parts outside the CDR3, is GAGVSQSPRYKVAKRGQDVALRCDPISGHVSLFWYQQALGQGPEFLTYFQNEAQLDKSGLPSDRFFAERPEGSVSTLKIQRTQQEDSAVYLCASSHTSDGPTEAFFGQGTRLTVV.

The table lists this clonotype with many counts. CDR3 protein: CASSIQGGTDTQYF. CDR3 nucleotides: TGTGCCAGCAGTATACAGGGGGGAACAGATACGCAGTATTTT. The chain uses TRBV5-4 and TRBJ2-3; 8 bases fit TRBD1. The germline V gene encodes CDR1 SGHNT and CDR2 YYREEE (reference sequence). V lost 5 bases and J lost 3; bases outside the gene matches: 5. The CDR3 consists of 14 residues.

This clonotype has at least ten counts. The rearrangement links TRBV13 to TRBJ2-7; D ambiguous. This CDR3 region has 14 residues. Trimming pared 5 bases from V and 0 bases from J, leaving 11 bases between. In germline, CDR1 is PRHDT, CDR2 FYEKMQ (reference sequence). DNA of the CDR3: TGTGCCAGCAGCACACGTCTGAGCTCCTACGAGCAGTACTTC. Its protein is CASSTRLSSYEQYF.

This clonotype was observed at least ten times. The chain couples TRBV2 to TRBJ2-7; the match to TRBD1 covers 7 bases. The germline CDR1 and CDR2 sequences are SNHLY and FYNNEI. V shed 7 bases, J shed 4 bases, and the junction held 10 bases outside the gene matches. This CDR3 is built from 14 residues. The CDR3: CASTGTAKPYEQYF. CDR3 sequence (DNA): TGTGCCAGCACTGGGACAGCTAAACCTTACGAGCAGTACTTC.

This rearrangement joins TRBV7-2 to TRBJ1-1; no firm D call. V gave up 2 bases and J gave up 2 bases, with 6 bases separating them. The germline V gene has CDR1 SGHTA and CDR2 FQGNSA. CDR3 length equals 13 residues. In DNA, the CDR3 is TGTGCCAGCAGCTTACCTGTTAACACTGAAGCTTTCTTT. Translating gives CASSLPVNTEAFF.

This clonotype was found once. At one end, the junction sequence differs from germline, possibly due to a read error. V is TRBV5-1 and J is TRBJ2-6, with D perhaps matching TRBD1 or TRBD2 (5 bases each). Germline V gene lookup returns CDR1 SGHRS and CDR2 YFSETQ. The CDR3 consists of 19 residues. The CDR3 sequence is CARREKKGDVFTGANVLNF. CDR3 DNA sequence: TGCGCCAGAAGAGAAAAGAAAGGGGACGTTTTCACTGGGGCCAACGTACTGAATTTC.

V and J are TRBV11-2 and TRBJ1-1; D is unclear. Germline CDR1 reads SGHAT; CDR2 reads FQNNGV. CDR3 size: 15 residues. V lost 4 bases and J 0 bases, leaving 12 bases between the germline ends. CDR3 residues: CASSSVGSLNTEAFF. CDR3 nucleotide sequence: TGTGCCAGCAGCTCAGTGGGCAGTTTGAACACTGAAGCTTTCTTT.

This clonotype was counted between two and nine times. The chain uses TRBV29-1 and TRBJ2-5, with D possibly TRBD1 on 5 matching bases. The CDR3 totals 12 residues. CDR1 SQVTM and CDR2 ANQGSEA come from the germline V gene. V lost 7 bases and J 4 bases, leaving 13 bases between the germline ends. The CDR3 loop reads CSARRGGETQYF. The CDR3 nucleotides are TGCAGCGCCCGAAGGGGCGGAGAGACCCAGTACTTC.

V is TRBV18 and J is TRBJ2-3; 10 bases agree with TRBD1. The CDR3 runs to 18 residues. The germline gives CDR1 KGHSH, CDR2 LQKENI. V gave up 4 bases and J gave up 6 bases; unmatched junction bases: 16. This CDR3 is CASSLTVPGQGRVDTQYF. The DNA of the CDR3 is TGTGCCAGCTCACTGACTGTTCCGGGACAGGGGAGGGTCGATACGCAGTATTTT.

This clonotype is classed as medium-sized (0.01 to 0.1%). This chain links TRBV5-1 with TRBJ1-1; D uncertain. The CDR3 covers 15 residues. The germline V gene encodes CDR1 SGHRS and CDR2 YFSETQ. The germline V and J ends were trimmed by 1 base and 1 base, with 11 bases remaining between them. The CDR3 bases are TGCGCCAGCAGCTTGTTCGCCCCGGCGAACACTGAAGCTTTCTTT. The encoded protein is CASSLFAPANTEAFF.

This clonotype was seen only a few times. This chain joins TRBV9 and TRBJ1-1; no clear D. CDR1 SGDLS and CDR2 YYNGEE come from the germline V gene. The CDR3 contains 14 residues. V shed 2 bases and J shed 1 base, with 9 bases lying between them. CDR3 region: CASSVASKNTEAFF. CDR3 in DNA: TGTGCCAGCAGCGTGGCCAGTAAGAACACTGAAGCTTTCTTT.

This clonotype showed up many times. The chain links TRBV7-2 to TRBJ1-3, with 9 bases matching TRBD1. Losses at the gene ends were 5 bases for V and 8 bases for J; bases not matched to a gene: 13. In germline, CDR1 is SGHTA, CDR2 FQGNSA. This CDR3 spans 16 amino acids. The CDR3 bases are TGTGCCAGCAGCCCCCCCACGACAGGGGGTATACACACCATATATTTT. Translating gives CASSPPTTGGIHTIYF.

The table lists this clonotype with many counts. This sequence joins TRBV10-1 and TRBJ2-3; no firm D call. The V gene's germline CDR1 is WNHNN and CDR2 SYGVQD (reference sequence). The CDR3 consists of 13 residues. V was shortened by 5 bases and J by 5 bases, with 11 bases between the two germline ends. CDR3 loop: CASSPHGKDTQYF. The CDR3 DNA follows: TGCGCCAGCAGTCCCCACGGAAAAGATACGCAGTATTTT.

This clonotype has more than one count but fewer than ten. V is TRBV2 and J is TRBJ1-5; the D gene is possibly TRBD1 (5 bases). The CDR3 contains 13 residues. V dropped 4 bases and J dropped 9 bases, with 13 bases sitting between them. Germline-derived CDR1 and CDR2 are SNHLY and FYNNEI. CDR3 sequence: CASSARDGGPQHF. CDR3 coding DNA: TGTGCCAGCAGTGCAAGGGACGGGGGGCCCCAGCATTTT.

This clonotype came up many times. This CDR3 reads CASTTTPGGTGELFF. DNA of the CDR3: TGTGCCAGTACCACCACACCAGGGGGTACCGGGGAGCTGTTTTTT. This sequence joins TRBV19 and TRBJ2-2; the match to TRBD1 covers 7 bases. The CDR3 length is 15 residues. CDR1 LNHDA and CDR2 SQIVND come from the germline V gene (reference sequence). The J segment lost 5 bases and the V segment lost 7 bases, leaving 10 bases of the junction unmatched.

The chain employs TRBV7-9 and TRBJ2-7; no reliable D call. Germline CDR1 is SEHNR and CDR2 is FQNEAQ (reference sequence). V lost 5 bases, J lost 7 bases, and 12 bases lay in between. The CDR3 has 12 amino acids. CDR3 region: CASSPKVWEQYF. The CDR3 DNA reads as TGTGCCAGCAGCCCGAAGGTATGGGAGCAGTACTTC.

V usage is TRBV29-1 and J usage is TRBJ1-1; possibly TRBD1 for D (5 bases). The V gene's germline CDR1 is SQVTM and CDR2 ANQGSEA. V gave up 7 bases and J gave up 8 bases, with 20 bases separating them. This CDR3 has 13 amino acids. The CDR3 reads CSGLPLLGLEAFF. As DNA, the CDR3 is TGCAGCGGTCTCCCCTTACTGGGACTCGAAGCTTTCTTT.